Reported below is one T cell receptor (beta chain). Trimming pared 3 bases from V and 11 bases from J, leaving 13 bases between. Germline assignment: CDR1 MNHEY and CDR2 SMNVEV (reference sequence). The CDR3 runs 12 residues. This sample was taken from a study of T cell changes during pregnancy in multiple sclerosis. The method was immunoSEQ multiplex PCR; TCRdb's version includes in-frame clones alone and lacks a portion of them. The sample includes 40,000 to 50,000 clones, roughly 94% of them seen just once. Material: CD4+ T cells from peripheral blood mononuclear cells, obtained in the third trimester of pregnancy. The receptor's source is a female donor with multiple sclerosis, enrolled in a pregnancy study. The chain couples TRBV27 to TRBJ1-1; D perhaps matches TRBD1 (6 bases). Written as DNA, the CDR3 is TGTGCCAGCAGTTTCACAGGGTCTAAGGCTTTCTTT. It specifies CASSFTGSKAFF.